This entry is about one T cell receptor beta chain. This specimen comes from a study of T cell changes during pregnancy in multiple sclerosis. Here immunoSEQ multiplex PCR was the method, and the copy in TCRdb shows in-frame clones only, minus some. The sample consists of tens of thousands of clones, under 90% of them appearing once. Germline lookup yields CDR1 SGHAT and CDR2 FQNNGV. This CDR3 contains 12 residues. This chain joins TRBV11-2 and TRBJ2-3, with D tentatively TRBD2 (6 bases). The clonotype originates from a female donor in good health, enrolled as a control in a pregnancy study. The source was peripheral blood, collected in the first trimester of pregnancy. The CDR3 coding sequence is TGTGCTTCTGGTAGCGGAGGAGATACGCAGTATTTT. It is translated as CASGSGGDTQYF.